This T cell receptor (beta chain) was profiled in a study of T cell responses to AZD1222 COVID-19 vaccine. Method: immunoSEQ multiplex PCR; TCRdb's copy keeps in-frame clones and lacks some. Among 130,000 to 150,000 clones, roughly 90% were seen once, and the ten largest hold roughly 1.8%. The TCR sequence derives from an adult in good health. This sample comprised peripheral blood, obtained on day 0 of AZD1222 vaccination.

CDR3 bases: TGTGCCATCAGTGCCCTGGACAGTTTGGACACTGAAGCTTTCTTT. Its protein is CAISALDSLDTEAFF. J is TRBJ1-1 and V is TRBV10-3; TRBD1 might be the D (6 bases). Trimming removed 4 bases at V and 3 bases at J, with 15 bases between. This CDR3 is built from 15 residues. Germline CDR1 reads ENHRY; CDR2 reads SYGVKD.